This entry lists 13 T cell receptor beta chains sequenced from one sample in a study of blood T cell repertoires in COVID-19. The protocol was immunoSEQ multiplex PCR, while the TCRdb copy is restricted to in-frame clones and leaves out a portion. The sample includes about 220,000 clones, approximately 83% of them seen just once. Sequencing was carried out using peripheral blood. The receptor set was obtained from a woman in her 30s who had recovered from COVID-19.

The chain couples TRBV18 to TRBJ1-5; 8 bases agree with TRBD1. J was trimmed by 3 bases and V by 2 bases; bases with no gene match: 3. Germline values: CDR1 KGHSH, CDR2 LQKENI. This CDR3 has 15 residues. Written as DNA, the CDR3 is TGTGCCAGCTCACCAGGACAGGGCCACAATCAGCCCCAGCATTTT. Protein product: CASSPGQGHNQPQHF.

The chain links TRBV4-2 to TRBJ2-3; D possibly corresponds to TRBD2 (5 bases). Trimming took off 0 bases at V and 4 bases at J, with 14 bases between the two ends. The CDR3 length is 16 residues. CDR1 and CDR2 (germline): LGHNA, YNFKEQ. The chain's CDR3 is CASSQEGTRIADTQYF. The CDR3 DNA sequence: TGTGCCAGCAGCCAAGAAGGAACTAGGATCGCAGATACGCAGTATTTT.

The CDR3 here is CASSIAGQGQNTEAFF. DNA for the CDR3: TGTGCCAGTAGTATAGCGGGACAGGGACAGAACACTGAAGCTTTCTTT. This chain connects TRBV19 to TRBJ1-1; 9 bases fit TRBD1. CDR3 length equals 16 residues. Germline CDR1 LNHDA, CDR2 SQIVND (reference sequence). Unmatched junction bases numbered 4, after V lost 1 base and J lost 1 base.

The V gene is TRBV5-1, the J gene TRBJ2-1, with no clear D. CDR3 length: 14 amino acids. Per germline, CDR1 SGHRS and CDR2 YFSETQ. V dropped 0 bases and J dropped 4 bases, with 8 bases sitting between them. The CDR3 is CASSLDPQYNEQFF. In DNA, the CDR3 is TGCGCCAGCAGCTTGGATCCACAATACAATGAGCAGTTCTTC.

The chain couples TRBV6-2 or TRBV6-3 to TRBJ2-3; TRBD2 agrees at 7 bases. The CDR3 length is 16 residues. The ends lost 2 bases at V and 0 bases at J; junction bases unmatched: 5. Germline V CDR1 and CDR2: MNHEY, SVGEGT. The CDR3: CASSYVGGGSTDTQYF. DNA of the CDR3: TGTGCCAGCAGTTACGTTGGGGGAGGGAGCACAGATACGCAGTATTTT.

This sequence joins TRBV7-8 and TRBJ2-3; 9 positions agree with TRBD2. The CDR3 is made up of 16 amino acids. The trim removed 3 bases at V and 2 bases at J, leaving 6 bases unmatched. Germline loops: CDR1 SGHVS, CDR2 FQNEAQ. CDR3 bases: TGTGCCAGCAGCTTTTCTGGCGGGGGGGCCACAGATACGCAGTATTTT. Translation gives CASSFSGGGATDTQYF.

The chain joins TRBV19 to TRBJ1-1, with D maybe TRBD1 (5 bases). Trimming left V 3 bases short and J 1 base short, with 12 bases between. Germline-derived CDR1 and CDR2 are LNHDA and SQIVND (reference sequence). The CDR3 extends over 15 amino acids. This CDR3 is CASSMILGGNTEAFF. In DNA, the CDR3 is TGTGCCAGTAGTATGATTCTGGGGGGGAACACTGAAGCTTTCTTT.

In its sample, this clone was seen once. The chain uses TRBV5-1 and TRBJ2-5, with a weak D call TRBD2 (6 bases). The germline V gene has CDR1 SGHRS and CDR2 YFSETQ. The CDR3 is 15 residues long. The V and J ends lost 0 bases and 3 bases respectively, with 12 bases between them. CDR3 in amino acids: CASSLGGTSEETQYF. As DNA, the CDR3 is TGCGCCAGCAGCTTGGGGGGGACTTCCGAAGAGACCCAGTACTTC.

This rearrangement joins TRBV27 to TRBJ2-2; tentative D call: TRBD2 (6 bases). Germline CDR1 and CDR2: MNHEY and SMNVEV (reference sequence). The germline V and J ends were trimmed by 5 bases and 3 bases, with 13 bases remaining between them. The CDR3 totals 15 residues. The CDR3: CASSLGTPYTGELFF. In nucleotides, the CDR3 is TGTGCCAGCAGTCTCGGGACTCCTTACACCGGGGAGCTGTTTTTT.

In this sample, this clone turned up once. The rearrangement links TRBV5-5 to TRBJ2-3; 10 nucleotides agree with TRBD2. The CDR3 has 16 amino acids. Germline assignment: CDR1 SGHKS and CDR2 YYEKEE (reference sequence). The trim removed 1 base at V and 1 base at J, leaving 3 bases unmatched. CDR3 amino acids: CASSLRAGGGTDTQYF. DNA of the CDR3: TGTGCCAGCAGCTTGCGAGCGGGGGGGGGCACAGATACGCAGTATTTT. The variable domain in full, with the rest retrieved from reference TRBV5-5 and TRBJ2-3, is DAGVTQSPTHLIKTRGQQVTLRCSPISGHKSVSWYQQVLGQGPQFIFQYYEKEERGRGNFPDRFSARQFPNYSSELNVNALLLGDSALYLCASSLRAGGGTDTQYFGPGTRLTVL.

V usage is TRBV6-5 and J usage is TRBJ1-2, with D tentatively TRBD1 (5 bases). This CDR3 is built from 13 residues. Germline CDR1 reads MNHEY; CDR2 reads SVGAGI. Between the trimmed V and J ends, which lost 5 bases and 7 bases, there was a span of 14 bases. CDR3 sequence: CASSHVRVSGYTF. The CDR3 DNA is TGTGCCAGCAGTCACGTCAGGGTATCTGGCTACACCTTC.

The genes are TRBV9 and TRBJ2-7; the match to TRBD1 covers 11 bases. Germline V gives CDR1 SGDLS, CDR2 YYNGEE. Trimming removed 0 bases from V and 6 bases from J; junction bases left unmatched: 5. The CDR3 is 15 residues long. In nucleotides, the CDR3 is TGTGCCAGCAGCGTAGCGGGGACAGGGGGGGCCGAGCAGTACTTC. The encoded protein is CASSVAGTGGAEQYF. Using reference TRBV9 and TRBJ2-7 for the parts outside the CDR3, the full variable domain is DSGVTQTPKHLITATGQRVTLRCSPRSGDLSVYWYQQSLDQGLQFLIQYYNGEERAKGNILERFSAQQFPDLHSELNLSSLELGDSALYFCASSVAGTGGAEQYFGPGTRLTVT.

The rearrangement links TRBV6-6 to TRBJ1-2; 7 bases match TRBD1. V was clipped by 6 bases and J by 4 bases; unmatched bases: 8. The CDR3 length is 14 residues. From germline, CDR1 is MNHNY and CDR2 SVGAGI (reference sequence). The CDR3 protein is CASSSEGASYGYTF. For the CDR3, the DNA is TGTGCCAGCAGCTCTGAGGGGGCGAGCTATGGCTACACCTTC.